The TCR beta chain described here comes from a study of T cells in Graves' hyperthyroidism and ophthalmopathy. Clinical symptoms, serum thyroxine, TRAb, thyroid ultrasound and orbital computed tomography established diagnosis. PBMCs were sourced from less than 12 ml fresh peripheral blood. This clonotype appeared many times. The CDR3 regions of TCR beta were amplified from RNA transcripts. Initially, a first-round RT-PCR of the TCR CDR3 employed the HTBI primer set. One entry per CDR3 protein, called by TCRdb with MiXCR from the multiplex PCR reads. Among under 450,000 distinct CDR3 sequences listed, approximately 13% were seen once. The J segment lost 6 bases and the V segment lost 0 bases, leaving 1 base of the junction unmatched. CDR3 length: 14 residues. Germline V lookup: CDR1 SGHRS, CDR2 YFSETQ.

The specimen was blood. This rearrangement joins TRBV5-1 to TRBJ1-1; 11 nucleotides align to TRBD1. The clonotype comes from a young man with Graves' hyperthyroidism that later progressed to Graves' ophthalmopathy. CDR3 residues: CASSLGTGGAEAFF. Here the CDR3 DNA reads TGCGCCAGCAGCTTGGGGACAGGGGGCGCTGAAGCTTTCTTT.